The TCR beta chain described here comes from a study of blood T cell repertoires in COVID-19. In the study's own analysis: Reference gene primer amplification yielded estimated nucleated cell counts. Profiling relied on immunoSEQ multiplex PCR, and the TCRdb table lists in-frame clones only, not all of them. Clone size and the V and J calls come from that table; the DNA yielded D and trimming. The data contain approximately 200,000 clones, approximately 80% of them singletons. The CDR3 length is 14 residues. Germline CDR1 SGHNT, CDR2 YENEEA. V lost 4 bases and J lost 3, with 10 bases in between. V usage is TRBV11-3 and J usage is TRBJ2-1; no clear D gene. The clonotype was recovered from a man between 40 and 49 years old who had recovered from COVID-19. Sequenced input: PBMCs or T cells enriched from blood (not recorded which). CDR3 sequence: CASSSSSLYNEQFF. The CDR3 nucleotides read TGTGCCAGCAGCTCTTCGAGCCTCTACAATGAGCAGTTCTTC.